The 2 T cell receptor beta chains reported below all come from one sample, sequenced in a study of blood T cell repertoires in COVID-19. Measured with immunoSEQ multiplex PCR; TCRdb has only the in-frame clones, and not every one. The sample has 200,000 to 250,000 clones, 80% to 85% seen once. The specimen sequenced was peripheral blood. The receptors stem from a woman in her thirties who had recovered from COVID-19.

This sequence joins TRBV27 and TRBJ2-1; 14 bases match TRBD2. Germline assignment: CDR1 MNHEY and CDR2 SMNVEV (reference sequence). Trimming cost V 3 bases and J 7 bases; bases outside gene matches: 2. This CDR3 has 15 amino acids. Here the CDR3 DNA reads TGTGCCAGCAGTTTGGGGACTAGCGGGAGTAATGAGCAGTTCTTC. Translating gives CASSLGTSGSNEQFF.

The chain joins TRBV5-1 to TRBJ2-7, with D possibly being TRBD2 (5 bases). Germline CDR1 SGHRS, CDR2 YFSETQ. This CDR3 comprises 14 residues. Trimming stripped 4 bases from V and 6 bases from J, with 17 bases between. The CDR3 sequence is CASSPRVGEVEQYF. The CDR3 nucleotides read TGCGCCAGCAGCCCGAGGGTCGGAGAAGTCGAGCAGTACTTC.